This section outlines one T cell receptor beta chain sequence together with its context. The data derive from a study of control samples from healthy donors and cancer patients. The CDR3 contains 17 residues. CDR1 is SGHKS and CDR2 is YYEKEE in the germline V gene (reference sequence). The V gene lost 0 bases and the J gene lost 0 bases, with 16 bases spanning the gap. The protocol was immunoSEQ multiplex PCR, while the TCRdb copy is restricted to in-frame clones and leaves out a portion. The table includes 390,000 or so clones, 75% to 95% detected once. The source of this sequence is a man aged 40-55 years with head and neck cancer. This sequence joins TRBV5-5 and TRBJ2-7; weak D call: TRBD2 (5 bases). Sequencing input: PBMCs. CDR3 sequence: CASSLGPTGLGSYEQYF. CDR3 in DNA: TGTGCCAGCAGCTTGGGCCCGACGGGATTGGGCTCCTACGAGCAGTACTTC.